These 32 T cell receptor beta chains were sequenced from one sample in a study of blood T cell repertoires in COVID-19. Libraries were prepared by immunoSEQ multiplex PCR; TCRdb keeps only in-frame clonotypes and omits some of them. Found here are 200,000 to 300,000 clones, approximately 80% of them singletons; the top ten hold around 3.3%. Sequences were obtained from peripheral blood. The receptors here all came from a woman aged 18-29 years with acute or convalescent COVID-19.

This clone has a single count. The gene calls are TRBV12-3 or TRBV12-4 and TRBJ1-1; the D is unclear. V lost 3 bases to trimming and J lost 4 bases, with 6 bases between them. CDR3 length: 12 residues. CDR3 coding DNA: TGTGCCAGCAGTTTCCGGGGCACTGAAGCTTTCTTT. It encodes CASSFRGTEAFF.

Regarding this clone: One end of the junction fails to match germline, which may point to a read error. CDR3 residues: CASSLRSVASYSEQFF. The CDR3 DNA is TGTGCCAGCAGCCTCAGGTCTGTGGCTTCCTACAGTGAGCAGTTCTTC. The chain carries TRBV7-2 and TRBJ2-1, with D unclear. Germline lookup yields CDR1 SGHTA and CDR2 FQGNSA. The CDR3 spans 16 residues.

The chain joins TRBV6-5 to TRBJ1-1; 8 bases are a match to TRBD1. V shed 6 bases, J shed 5 bases, and the junction held 11 bases outside the gene matches. The CDR3 length is 15 residues. Germline CDR1 and CDR2: MNHEY and SVGAGI. CDR3 in DNA: TGTGCCAGCAGCTACGCCGGACAGGGAGGGACTGAAGCTTTCTTT. This translates into CASSYAGQGGTEAFF.

This clone was seen only a few times. The chain couples TRBV7-8 to TRBJ2-2; TRBD2 agrees at 11 bases. Germline V gives CDR1 SGHVS, CDR2 FQNEAQ. V shed 5 bases, J shed 4 bases, and the junction held 9 bases outside the gene matches. The CDR3 length is 17 residues. DNA of the CDR3: TGTGCCAGCAGCACTCTAGCGGGAGGTGATTCCACCGGGGAGCTGTTTTTT. It specifies CASSTLAGGDSTGELFF.

This clone was seen a few times. V usage is TRBV6-5 and J usage is TRBJ2-1; 12 nucleotides agree with TRBD1. Germline loops: CDR1 MNHEY, CDR2 SVGAGI. The ends lost 5 bases at V and 9 bases at J; junction bases unmatched: 8. The CDR3 is 15 amino acids. The CDR3: CASSPLRDRGPEQFF. In nucleotides, the CDR3 is TGTGCCAGCAGTCCATTACGGGACAGGGGGCCTGAGCAGTTCTTC.

V gene TRBV11-2 combines with J gene TRBJ2-7; D gene ambiguous. The germline V gene encodes CDR1 SGHAT and CDR2 FQNNGV. Trimming took 2 bases from V and 2 from J, leaving 7 bases between them. This CDR3 has 13 amino acids. This CDR3 is CASSLIVPYEQYF. CDR3 coding DNA: TGTGCCAGCAGCTTAATAGTGCCCTACGAGCAGTACTTC.

V and J are TRBV29-1 and TRBJ1-2; TRBD1 aligns across 7 bases. The CDR3 is made up of 13 amino acids. The germline V gene encodes CDR1 SQVTM and CDR2 ANQGSEA. V lost 7 bases, J lost 1 base, and 6 bases stayed unmatched. The DNA of the CDR3 is TGCAGCGCGTCCGGGACAGTTAACTATGGCTACACCTTC. Its protein product is CSASGTVNYGYTF.

V usage is TRBV19 and J usage is TRBJ2-3; 7 bases align to TRBD2. Looked up from germline, CDR1 is LNHDA and CDR2 is SQIVND (reference sequence). The CDR3 length is 17 residues. The V gene end was trimmed by 3 bases and the J gene end by 3 bases; junction bases not matched to a gene: 12. The CDR3 DNA follows: TGTGCCAGTAGTATTGACACGGCGGGAGAAAGTACAGATACGCAGTATTTT. Its protein is CASSIDTAGESTDTQYF.

The chain employs TRBV2 and TRBJ2-1; TRBD2 might be the D (6 bases). V lost 4 bases and J lost 3, with 25 bases in between. Germline V gene lookup returns CDR1 SNHLY and CDR2 FYNNEI. This CDR3 has 19 amino acids. The CDR3 loop is CASSGSGPLAGPGYNEQFF. CDR3 DNA sequence: TGTGCCAGCAGTGGGTCAGGACCCCTTGCGGGGCCAGGCTACAATGAGCAGTTCTTC.

This clone was detected once. The chain has TRBV7-3 and TRBJ1-1; D remains unclear. Germline CDR1 SGHTA, CDR2 FQGTGA. The CDR3 length is 15 residues. V dropped 1 base and J dropped 5 bases, with 14 bases sitting between them. CDR3 sequence reads: CASSLNRGAGTEAFF. The CDR3 bases are TGTGCCAGCAGCTTAAATCGGGGTGCCGGGACTGAAGCTTTCTTT.

The chain recombines TRBV18 with TRBJ2-2; 7 bases agree with TRBD1. This CDR3 spans 16 amino acids. Germline V lookup: CDR1 KGHSH, CDR2 LQKENI. V shed 3 bases and J 5 bases; nucleotides not matched to a gene: 9. The CDR3 here is CASSPPAGGRTGELFF. CDR3 nucleotides: TGTGCCAGCTCACCTCCAGCAGGGGGTCGGACCGGGGAGCTGTTTTTT.

V usage is TRBV27 and J usage is TRBJ1-1; maybe TRBD1 (6 bases). This CDR3 region has 14 residues. Trimming cost V 4 bases and J 7 bases, with 16 bases left between them. The germline gives CDR1 MNHEY, CDR2 SMNVEV (reference sequence). In DNA, the CDR3 is TGTGCCAGCAGTTCGGGGGGGCTGGGTGGTGAAGCTTTCTTT. Translated: CASSSGGLGGEAFF.

The J gene is TRBJ1-1, the V gene TRBV27; 12 nucleotides align to TRBD1. With 4 bases clipped from V and 6 bases from J, the junction kept 9 bases outside the gene matches. This CDR3 comprises 16 residues. Germline CDR1 reads MNHEY; CDR2 reads SMNVEV (reference sequence). The CDR3 DNA reads as TGTGCCAGCAGTTCGGGACAGGGGGCCCCGGGATCTGAAGCTTTCTTT. Translated, it gives CASSSGQGAPGSEAFF.

The chain's CDR3 is CASSEQGYQPQHF. The CDR3 DNA is TGTGCCAGCAGTGAACAGGGGTATCAGCCCCAGCATTTT. This chain links TRBV6-1 with TRBJ1-5; maybe TRBD1 (6 bases). CDR1 and CDR2 (germline): MNHNS, SASEGT. Trimming cost V 2 bases and J 5 bases, with 7 bases left between them. This CDR3 is built from 13 residues.

Regarding this clone: Sequence at one end of the junction differs from germline and may be a read error. The rearrangement links TRBV7-9 to TRBJ2-7; the match to TRBD1 covers 8 bases. Germline-derived CDR1 and CDR2 are SEHNR and FQNEAQ (reference sequence). The CDR3 consists of 14 residues. CDR3 residues: CASSLGAAQGAKNF. DNA of the CDR3: TGTGCCAGCAGCTTAGGAGCTGCGCAGGGGGCGAAAAACTTC.

This clone has more than one count but fewer than ten. The chain uses TRBV6-5 and TRBJ1-1, with D unresolved. The germline V gene encodes CDR1 MNHEY and CDR2 SVGAGI. The CDR3 consists of 14 residues. V lost 0 bases and J 5 bases, leaving 10 bases between the germline ends. The CDR3 nucleotides are TGTGCCAGCAGTTACTCGGCAGGAGGGACTGAAGCTTTCTTT. Encoded protein: CASSYSAGGTEAFF.

This chain uses TRBV3-1 (or the pseudogene TRBV3-2) with TRBJ2-7, with TRBD2 identical over 11 bases. Germline V gene sequence: CDR1 LGHDT, CDR2 YNNKEL (reference sequence). CDR3 size: 16 residues. V lost 5 bases, J lost 3 bases, and 9 bases stayed unmatched. The CDR3 bases are TGTGCCAGCAGCTATCGTAGCGGGAGGGGGCTCTACGAGCAGTACTTC. Residues: CASSYRSGRGLYEQYF.

This rearrangement joins TRBV27 to TRBJ2-5; tentatively, D is TRBD2 (6 bases). The V and J ends lost 2 bases and 0 bases respectively, with 7 bases between them. The CDR3 contains 14 residues. CDR1 MNHEY and CDR2 SMNVEV come from the germline V gene (reference sequence). CDR3 protein: CASSLRGNQETQYF. For the CDR3, the DNA is TGTGCCAGCAGTTTACGCGGGAACCAAGAGACCCAGTACTTC.

This clone was counted once. V is TRBV18 and J is TRBJ1-6, with TRBD1 matching 7 bases. The V and J ends lost 0 bases and 9 bases, in that order; junction bases with no gene match: 5. CDR1 and CDR2 from the germline V gene are KGHSH and LQKENI. The CDR3 is 15 residues long. The CDR3 spells CASSPPGGSGSPLHF. The CDR3 nucleotides are TGTGCCAGCTCACCACCAGGGGGCAGTGGTTCACCCCTCCACTTT.

The chain uses TRBV18 and TRBJ2-5; 7 bases align to TRBD1. V lost 1 base to trimming and J lost 4 bases; unmatched junction nucleotides: 6. The CDR3 has 15 amino acids. Germline V gene lookup returns CDR1 KGHSH and CDR2 LQKENI. The CDR3 spells CASSPRDRIVETQYF. In DNA form, the CDR3 reads TGTGCCAGCTCACCACGGGACAGAATTGTAGAGACCCAGTACTTC.

This clone came up once. The chain recombines TRBV15 with TRBJ2-2; TRBD1 matches 7 bases. J gave up 3 bases and V 2 bases, and 9 bases lay outside the gene matches. CDR3 size: 17 residues. Germline-derived CDR1 and CDR2 are LNHNV and YYDKDF (reference sequence). The CDR3 bases are TGTGCCACCAGCAGACGACAGACAGGGACGTACACCGGGGAGCTGTTTTTT. The encoded protein is CATSRRQTGTYTGELFF.

J is TRBJ2-5 and V is TRBV7-9, with 11 bases aligning to TRBD2. CDR3 size: 17 residues. From germline, CDR1 is SEHNR and CDR2 FQNEAQ (reference sequence). V trimming: 5 bases; J trimming: 6 bases; junction bases outside the gene matches: 14. The CDR3 spells CASSPPRLAGILKTQYF. The CDR3 region has the DNA TGTGCCAGCAGCCCACCCCGACTAGCGGGAATACTGAAGACCCAGTACTTC.

This chain joins TRBV6-6 and TRBJ1-2, with 7 bases lining up with TRBD1. With V trimmed by 1 base and J by 7 bases, 9 bases remained unmatched. The CDR3 has 15 residues. CDR1 is MNHNY and CDR2 is SVGAGI in the germline V gene (reference sequence). The CDR3 nucleotides read TGTGCCAGCAGTTACTTACAGGGGCCCATGGTTGGCTACACCTTC. It yields the protein CASSYLQGPMVGYTF.

This clone was counted a few times. This chain uses TRBV27 with TRBJ1-6; tentatively, D is TRBD1 (6 bases). V was pared by 8 bases and J by 10 bases, with 15 bases between. Germline assignment: CDR1 MNHEY and CDR2 SMNVEV (reference sequence). CDR3 length equals 13 residues. CDR3 in amino acids: CASRAAGDSPLHF. For the CDR3, the DNA is TGTGCCAGCCGGGCGGCAGGGGACTCACCCCTCCACTTT.

J is TRBJ2-5 and V is TRBV5-1, with 7 bases lining up with TRBD2. The CDR3 sequence is 14 residues long. V shed 4 bases, J shed 2 bases, and the junction held 5 bases outside the gene matches. Per the germline V gene, CDR1 is SGHRS and CDR2 is YFSETQ. CDR3 protein: CASSLAGRQETQYF. DNA for the CDR3: TGCGCCAGCAGCCTAGCCGGGAGGCAAGAGACCCAGTACTTC.

The chain is built from TRBV9 and TRBJ1-2, with 9 nucleotides matching TRBD1. V lost 0 bases, J lost 5 bases, and 11 bases stayed unmatched. CDR1 is SGDLS, CDR2 YYNGEE, per germline. This CDR3 region has 17 residues. The CDR3 nucleotides read TGTGCCAGCAGCGTAGATTTAGGTGGGACAGGGTGGTATGGCTACACCTTC. It is translated as CASSVDLGGTGWYGYTF.

For this clone: At one end the junction does not follow the germline gene, possibly because of a read error. V is TRBV6-5 and J is TRBJ1-6, with 10 positions matching TRBD1. Germline-derived CDR1 and CDR2 are MNHEY and SVGAGI. The CDR3 is 16 amino acids. The CDR3 DNA reads TGTGCCAGCAGATACTGGACAGGGGGTAAAGGATCACCCCTCCACTTT. This translates into CASRYWTGGKGSPLHF.

The chain joins TRBV4-1 to TRBJ2-2, with D perhaps TRBD1 (7 bases). Trimming stripped 4 bases from V and 3 bases from J, with 18 bases between. Looked up from germline, CDR1 is MGHRA and CDR2 is YSYEKL. The CDR3 covers 17 residues. This CDR3 reads CASSPNAGTEYTGELFF. The CDR3 DNA reads as TGCGCCAGCAGCCCCAATGCGGGGACAGAGTACACCGGGGAGCTGTTTTTT.

V gene TRBV6-5 combines with J gene TRBJ1-2; D remains ambiguous. V lost 2 bases and J 3 bases, leaving 7 bases between the germline ends. The CDR3 runs to 13 residues. The V gene's germline CDR1 is MNHEY and CDR2 SVGAGI. The CDR3 sequence: CASSYEEYYGYTF. For the CDR3, the DNA is TGTGCCAGCAGTTACGAGGAGTACTATGGCTACACCTTC.

The chain couples TRBV19 to TRBJ1-1; D remains ambiguous. Trimming cost V 8 bases and J 4 bases, with 11 bases left between them. The CDR3 is 12 amino acids. Germline lookup yields CDR1 LNHDA and CDR2 SQIVND (reference sequence). The CDR3 loop is CASVRGGTEAFF. The CDR3 DNA reads as TGTGCCAGTGTCCGGGGAGGCACTGAAGCTTTCTTT. The whole variable domain, remainder taken from reference TRBV19 and TRBJ1-1, is DGGITQSPKYLFRKEGQNVTLSCEQNLNHDAMYWYRQDPGQGLRLIYYSQIVNDFQKGDIAEGYSVSREKKESFPLTVTSAQKNPTAFYLCASVRGGTEAFFGQGTRLTVV.

This chain connects TRBV11-2 to TRBJ2-3; D remains ambiguous. Germline V lookup: CDR1 SGHAT, CDR2 FQNNGV. This CDR3 spans 15 amino acids. V lost 1 base, J lost 5 bases, and 13 bases lay in between. DNA of the CDR3: TGTGCCAGCAGCTTAGCCAATAAAAGGAGAGATACGCAGTATTTT. This encodes CASSLANKRRDTQYF.

This chain uses TRBV5-1 with TRBJ2-7; 8 nucleotides align to TRBD2. The CDR3 runs to 15 residues. In germline, CDR1 is SGHRS, CDR2 YFSETQ. Trimming removed 1 base from V and 3 bases from J; junction bases left unmatched: 6. The DNA for the CDR3 is TGCGCCAGCAGCTTGAGCGGGACTAGGTTCTACGAGCAGTACTTC. Protein sequence: CASSLSGTRFYEQYF.